This T cell receptor (beta chain) was profiled in a study of liver allograft versus peripheral blood T cells (dated by TCRdb to 2018 to 2021). Context from the whole study: T cell receptor repertoires present within transplanted livers were compared with repertoires in the peripheral blood of liver transplant recipients.

Comment on this clonotype: This clone's antigen is unknown. Being one base from a much bigger clone, this may be a read error.

CDR1 and CDR2 were assigned from the germline V gene (reference sequence) as MNHNY and SVGAGI. Counted from cysteine to phenylalanine, this CDR3 has 15 amino acids. Only the CDR3 DNA is retained, 45 bases long and in frame from the first base. V loses 4 bases, J loses 1 base, and the germline ends lie 13 bases apart. Sequenced using an Illumina MiSeq. In TCRdb, the public reads were trimmed at Q25 with fastp and aligned with MiXCR, with productive beta chains retained. Rows with one shared CDR3 protein collapse into an entry with the most common genes and DNA. The sample table lists some 16,000 distinct CDR3 sequences, around a fifth of them with a count of one. The ten largest clones represent over 9.5% of the sample. General findings and caveats noted by the study authors: T cell receptor repertoires inside liver allografts were reported to be different from the repertoires detected in peripheral blood.

The sequence links TRBV6-6 to TRBJ1-1; perhaps TRBD1 is the D gene, with 6 bases matching. The sequence derives from a human patient who had a liver transplant. After transplantation, some T cells may belong to the graft donor instead of the recipient. CDR3 protein: CASSWQGSWNTEAFF. At the DNA level, the sequence is TGTGCCAGCAGTTGGCAGGGGTCGTGGAACACTGAAGCTTTCTTT.